Listed below are T cell receptor beta chains from one sample, sequenced in a study of blood T cell repertoires in COVID-19. Clones were read by immunoSEQ multiplex PCR, and TCRdb kept only the in-frame ones, dropping some. This sample has 200,000 or so clones, with roughly four fifths found just once. Sequencing used peripheral blood. These receptor sequences come from a woman aged 80 or older with COVID-19, enrolled during active disease. Each CDR3 is given without its conserved first and last residue. Clone sizes are given selectively: once, few, many, or a class where the clone is expanded.

ASSQLHLGNTEAF	TRBV27	TRBJ1-1	13	.
ASRGPRGANVLT	TRBV5-4	TRBJ2-6	12	.
ASSTGLFINTGELF	TRBV21-1	TRBJ2-2	14	.
ASSLDRGYEQY	TRBV5-4	TRBJ2-7	11	.
ASRGTVGGNQPQH	TRBV28	TRBJ1-5	13	many
ASSPTGRGRAEAF	TRBV6-4	TRBJ1-1	13	.
ASSLGLAGGGTDTQY	TRBV5-1	TRBJ2-3	15	.
ASSRSRDRSYGYT	TRBV18	TRBJ1-2	13	.
ASSIDSEETQY	TRBV19	TRBJ2-5	11	once
ASSFGGSPPLH	TRBV6-2/TRBV6-3	TRBJ1-6	11	.
ASSFGTQQETQY	TRBV5-1	TRBJ2-5	12	.
ASSWGGARSHEQY	TRBV28	TRBJ2-7	13	.
ASSADRSHQPQH	TRBV28	TRBJ1-5	12	.
ASSLQGGIHTEAF	TRBV5-1	TRBJ1-1	13	.
ASSRDRGNTGELF	TRBV13	TRBJ2-2	13	.
ASSAGVLPYNEQF	TRBV5-6	TRBJ2-1	13	.
ASSPDRSGAETQY	TRBV18	TRBJ2-5	13	.
ASSLGGDGYEQY	TRBV7-9	TRBJ2-7	12	.
ASSLRTRTDTQY	TRBV13	TRBJ2-3	12	once
ASSPRDSAEKLF	TRBV18	TRBJ1-4	12	.
ASSPHEGLAGGQYNEQF	TRBV27	TRBJ2-1	17	.
ASSLSPGAEAF	TRBV12-3/TRBV12-4	TRBJ1-1	11	.
ASSLATPREAVGYNEQF	TRBV18	TRBJ2-1	17	once
ASSSPSGSEPTDTQY	TRBV5-4	TRBJ2-3	15	.